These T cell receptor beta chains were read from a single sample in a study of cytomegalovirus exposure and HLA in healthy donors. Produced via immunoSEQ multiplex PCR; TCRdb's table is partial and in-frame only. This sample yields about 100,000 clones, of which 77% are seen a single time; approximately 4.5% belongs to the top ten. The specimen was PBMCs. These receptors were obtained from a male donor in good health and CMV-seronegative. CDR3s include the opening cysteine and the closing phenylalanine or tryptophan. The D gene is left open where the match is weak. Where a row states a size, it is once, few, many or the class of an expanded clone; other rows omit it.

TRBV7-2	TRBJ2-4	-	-	CASSLVASELLAKNIQYF	TGTGCCAGCAGCTTAGTTGCCAGCGAACTGTTAGCCAAAAACATTCAGTACTTC
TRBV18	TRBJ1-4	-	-	CASSTYSGEKLFF	TGTGCCAGCTCAACGTACAGCGGTGAAAAACTGTTTTTT
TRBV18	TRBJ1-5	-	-	CASSPGFNSNQPQHF	TGTGCCAGCTCACCAGGCTTTAATAGCAATCAGCCCCAGCATTTT
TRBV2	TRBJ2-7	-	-	CASRSRVGEQYF	TGTGCCAGCCGGTCCAGGGTTGGGGAGCAGTACTTC
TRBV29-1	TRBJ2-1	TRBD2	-	CSVEGETSATYNEQFF	TGCAGCGTTGAAGGGGAGACTAGCGCTACCTACAATGAGCAGTTCTTC
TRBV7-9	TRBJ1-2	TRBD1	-	CASSLPGTGNYGYTF	TGTGCCAGCAGCCTACCCGGGACAGGGAACTATGGCTACACCTTC
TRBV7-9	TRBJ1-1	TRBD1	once	CASSGGQGFTEAFF	TGTGCCAGCAGCGGGGGACAGGGGTTCACTGAAGCTTTCTTT
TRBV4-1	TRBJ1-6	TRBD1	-	CASSQDPGTGNSPLHF	TGCGCCAGCAGCCAAGATCCCGGGACAGGGAATTCACCCCTCCACTTT
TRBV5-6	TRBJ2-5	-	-	CASSLEQGGTQYF	TGTGCCAGCAGCTTGGAGCAGGGGGGTACCCAGTACTTC
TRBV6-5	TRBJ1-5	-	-	CASSPRVEGQPQHF	TGTGCCAGCAGCCCTCGGGTGGAGGGTCAGCCCCAGCATTTT
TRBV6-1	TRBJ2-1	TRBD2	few	CASSGTIAGDGDNEQFF	TGTGCCAGCAGTGGGACCATAGCGGGAGACGGGGACAATGAGCAGTTCTTC
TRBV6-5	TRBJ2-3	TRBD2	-	CASKAGGTDTQYF	TGTGCCAGCAAAGCGGGAGGCACAGATACGCAGTATTTT
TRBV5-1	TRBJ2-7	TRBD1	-	CASTTGDTPYEQYF	TGCGCCAGTACGACAGGGGATACACCCTACGAGCAGTACTTC
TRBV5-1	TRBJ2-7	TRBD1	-	CASSLGQGNSYEQYF	TGCGCCAGCAGCTTGGGACAGGGCAACTCCTACGAGCAGTACTTC
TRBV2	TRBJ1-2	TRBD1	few	CASSPGRDRGLDGYTF	TGTGCCAGCAGCCCTGGCCGGGACAGGGGTTTGGATGGCTACACCTTC
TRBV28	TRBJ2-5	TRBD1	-	CASSWTGPRVTQYF	TGTGCCAGCAGTTGGACAGGGCCAAGGGTGACCCAGTACTTC
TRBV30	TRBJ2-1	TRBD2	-	CAWIGAGGARDEQFF	TGTGCCTGGATAGGAGCGGGAGGGGCTAGGGATGAGCAGTTCTTC
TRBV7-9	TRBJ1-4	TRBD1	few	CASSYGTGTGNEKLFF	TGTGCCAGCAGCTATGGCACCGGGACAGGGAATGAAAAACTGTTTTTT
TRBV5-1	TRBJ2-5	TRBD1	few	CASSFKTGVGETQYF	TGCGCCAGCAGCTTCAAGACAGGGGTAGGGGAGACCCAGTACTTC
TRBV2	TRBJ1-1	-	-	CASSDMGLWGISEAFF	TGTGCCAGCAGTGATATGGGCTTATGGGGCATCTCTGAAGCTTTCTTT
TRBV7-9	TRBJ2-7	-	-	CASSAMGVRSSYEQYF	TGTGCCAGCAGCGCTATGGGTGTGCGGAGCTCCTACGAGCAGTACTTC
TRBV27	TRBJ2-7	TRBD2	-	CASSATSGNTYEQYF	TGTGCCAGCAGTGCCACTAGCGGGAACACCTACGAGCAGTACTTC
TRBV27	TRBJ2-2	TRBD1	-	CASSLSRGLGGELFF	TGTGCCAGCAGTTTAAGCAGGGGGCTCGGCGGGGAGCTGTTTTTT
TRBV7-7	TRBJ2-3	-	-	CASSLSQDGTATTDTQYF	TGTGCCAGCAGCTTAAGTCAAGACGGGACTGCTACTACAGATACGCAGTATTTT
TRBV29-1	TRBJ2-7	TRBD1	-	CSAPLTGGEQYF	TGCAGCGCCCCATTGACAGGGGGCGAGCAGTACTTC
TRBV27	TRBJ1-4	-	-	CASSSSGHFNEKLFF	TGTGCCAGCAGTTCATCCGGACATTTTAATGAAAAACTGTTTTTT
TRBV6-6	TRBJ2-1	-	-	CASSWRAGQSYNEQFF	TGTGCCAGCAGTTGGAGGGCGGGACAGAGTTACAATGAGCAGTTCTTC
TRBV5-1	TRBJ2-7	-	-	CASSLGKNEQYF	TGCGCCAGCAGCTTGGGTAAAAACGAGCAGTACTTC
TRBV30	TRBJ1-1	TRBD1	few	CAWSFTGGFGAFF	TGTGCCTGGAGCTTCACAGGGGGCTTCGGGGCTTTCTTT
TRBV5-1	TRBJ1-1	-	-	CASSAYRLGNTEAFF	TGCGCCAGCAGCGCATACAGGTTGGGGAACACTGAAGCTTTCTTT
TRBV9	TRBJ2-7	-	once	CASSVGAGNYEQYF	TGTGCCAGCAGCGTAGGGGCGGGAAACTACGAGCAGTACTTC
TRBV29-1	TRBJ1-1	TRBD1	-	CSGNPGGNTEAFF	TGCAGCGGGAACCCAGGGGGGAACACTGAAGCTTTCTTT
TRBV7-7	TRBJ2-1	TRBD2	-	CASSLSGGSSYNEQFF	TGTGCCAGCAGCTTATCGGGAGGGAGCTCCTACAATGAGCAGTTCTTC
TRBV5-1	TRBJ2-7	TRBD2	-	CASSTGTSKNSYEQYF	TGCGCCAGCAGCACCGGGACTAGCAAAAACTCCTACGAGCAGTACTTC
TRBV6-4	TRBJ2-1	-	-	CASSVGLDYNEQFF	TGTGCCAGCAGTGTGGGGCTGGACTACAATGAGCAGTTCTTC
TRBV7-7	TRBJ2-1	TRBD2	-	CASSSGTSGSEQFF	TGTGCCAGCAGCTCCGGGACTAGCGGGAGTGAGCAGTTCTTC